The next 2 T cell receptor beta chains were all read from a single sample in a study of blood T cells in healthy people across ages. The authors ran a second PCR of about 7 to 11 cycles using a sample-barcoded 5' primer and a J-beta primer mix. One entry per CDR3 protein, called by TCRdb with MiXCR from the 5' RACE reads. The sample holds 1.5 million to 2 million distinct CDR3 sequences; around 50% are singletons and the top ten take around 2.1%. Sequencing was carried out using blood. The receptor source for this set is a woman aged 40 to 50 in good health.

With respect to this clonotype: This may stem from a read error, because a much larger clone lies one nucleotide away. The chain has TRBV7-9 and TRBJ2-1; 8 bases map to TRBD2. The trim removed 1 base at V and 0 bases at J, leaving 11 bases unmatched. CDR3 size: 19 residues. The germline V gene encodes CDR1 SEHNR and CDR2 FQNEAQ (reference sequence). CDR3 sequence reads: CASSLGPPRTSISYNEQFF. CDR3 DNA sequence: TGTGCCAGCAGCTTAGGGCCCCCCAGGACTAGCATCTCCTACAATGAGCAGTTCTTC.

J is TRBJ2-4 and V is TRBV5-1; D might be TRBD2 (9 bases). CDR1 and CDR2 from the germline V gene are SGHRS and YFSETQ. V lost 2 bases and J lost 5, with 26 bases in between. This CDR3 has 19 residues. CDR3 amino acids: CASSFRGLAGTLGQNIQYF. The CDR3 region has the DNA TGCGCCAGCAGCTTCAGGGGGCTAGCGGGGACTTTAGGCCAAAACATTCAGTACTTC.